Sequencing of this T cell receptor beta chain was carried out in a study of blood T cell repertoires in COVID-19. Study in general: Sites across the United States, Italy and Spain contributed samples from acute and convalescent COVID-19. PBMCs, B-cell-depleted T cells, or T cells provided the cDNA or gDNA that made up the material.

V was clipped by 2 bases and J by 1 base, with 9 bases between them. There are 14 residues in the CDR3. Germline CDR1 reads SGHDT; CDR2 reads YYEEEE. Per the original data handling: Nucleated cell number was recorded as an estimate derived from reference gene primer amplification. Generated by immunoSEQ multiplex PCR, the TCRdb table keeps only in-frame clones and is missing some. V and J calls and clone size follow that table, whereas D and trimming were derived from the DNA. The sample holds 53,000 or so clones; roughly 84% are singletons and the top ten take around a sixth. This receptor was identified in a man between 65 and 85 years old with active COVID-19. This rearrangement joins TRBV5-6 to TRBJ2-5, with D maybe TRBD2 (6 bases). Sequenced material: peripheral blood. The CDR3 region is CASSLGRTQETQYF. CDR3 DNA sequence: TGTGCCAGCAGCTTAGGGAGGACCCAAGAGACCCAGTACTTC. Full variable domain (missing parts from reference TRBV5-6 and TRBJ2-5): DAGVTQSPTHLIKTRGQQVTLRCSPKSGHDTVSWYQQALGQGPQFIFQYYEEEERQRGNFPDRFSGHQFPNYSSELNVNALLLGDSALYLCASSLGRTQETQYFGPGTRLLVL.